This T cell receptor (beta chain) was retrieved from a study of T cells in Graves' hyperthyroidism and ophthalmopathy (dated by TCRdb to between 2019 and 2020). Some background on the complete study: Peripheral blood was sampled at the time of initial diagnosis, prior to any treatment. A discovery cohort of around 100 patients, about 40 with Graves' ophthalmopathy and 55 to 65 with stable Graves' hyperthyroidism, was used to find distinguishing TCR V-J signatures. Prospective prediction of ophthalmopathy was tested in an independent validation cohort consisting of 18 hyperthyroidism patients and some 16 patients who later progressed to ophthalmopathy. The approximately 98 discovery patients were randomly divided into training and test sets at a 7:3 ratio. The study also compared thyroid tissue and blood T-cell repertoires from a handful of Graves' hyperthyroidism patients. After sampling, hyperthyroidism patients received methimazole starting at 30 mg daily, and ophthalmopathy patients received high-dose intravenous methylprednisolone. According to the paper, TCR Vbeta CDR3 sequencing was carried out on 135 peripheral blood samples, which came from around 43 ophthalmopathy, 70 to 80 hyperthyroidism and about 17 progressor patients.

TCR beta CDR3 regions were amplified from RNA transcripts. The first round of RT-PCR for the TCR CDR3 was performed with the HTBI primer set and the Qiagen OneStep RT-PCR kit. A second multiplex PCR round built the libraries, followed by size selection and purification. Paired-end sequencing of the libraries was performed with 100 bp reads on an Illumina HiSeq2000. The authors' pipeline ran thus. SOAPnuke was used to process the raw data, with reads discarded if the reads contained adapters or uncalled bases, had a mean Phred below 15, or lacked an exact constant-primer or identifier match. COPE v1.2.5 was used to merge high-quality paired reads, and clonotypes were defined as unique nucleotide sequences. MiTCR v1.1 was used to align the clonotypes against IMGT TRBV, TRBD and TRBJ reference segments. The analysis included only V-J combinations with a frequency above 0.0001, which together covered around 99% of the repertoires. A TCS score was defined as the ratio between F50 (clonal expansion) and ExV (chaos), using BLOSUM62-based TCRdist between CDR3 peptides within each V-J. Welch's t-statistics and random forest reduced just over 500 V-J features to 13, which were used in a naive Bayes classifier (R e1071). The public reads were reprocessed in TCRdb via fastp at Q25 and MiXCR, keeping in-frame beta chains. For every CDR3 protein sequence, its rows merge into one entry that carries the most common genes and DNA. None of the V and J calls come from the authors' own analysis; TCRdb made them. This sample lists 300,000 to 450,000 distinct CDR3 sequences; approximately 15% were detected once. 32% of the sample rests with the top ten.

On the study overall, not on this receptor specifically: Most expanded thyroid clonotypes (frequency above 0.001) were also detected in blood, a finding suggesting that blood repertoires may reflect thyroid immune responses. In validation, the model predicted progression to ophthalmopathy a median of about 6.5 months before onset, with 70% to 71% sensitivity and 72.22% specificity. Ophthalmopathy was separated from stable hyperthyroidism by a 13 V-J signature model, with just over 85% sensitivity and about 81% specificity obtained in cross-validation and 80%/75% obtained in testing. No statistical method was used to fix the sample size in advance, and group allocation was not hidden from the investigators.

A note on this clonotype: There is no known antigen for this receptor. The sample holds no much larger clone one base away, and base qualities are not on file.

Graves' hyperthyroidism was defined as stable when no progression to ophthalmopathy occurred over 18 months of follow-up. The hyperthyroidism patients were between 18 and 65 years old and newly diagnosed, with a disease duration of less than 2 months. Exclusion was applied to patients with uncontrolled infections, other autoimmune diseases, pregnancy or lactation. Diagnoses were established on the basis of clinical symptoms, serum thyroxine and TRAb, thyroid ultrasound, and orbital computed tomography. PBMCs were isolated from 7.5 to 10 ml of fresh peripheral blood by Ficoll-Paque density gradient centrifugation. Trizol reagent was used to extract total RNA, and RNA quality was then checked on an Agilent 2100 Bioanalyzer. Taken from the germline V gene, the CDR1 and CDR2 loops are MNHEY and SVGAGI. Trimming removed 0 bases from V and 3 bases from J, leaving 11 bases between the germline ends. The CDR3 starts with the cysteine, ends with the phenylalanine, and has 16 residues. Only CDR3 DNA remains: 48 bases, in frame from the first base.

The material sequenced was blood. The chain couples TRBV6-5 to TRBJ1-4; the D gene is not confidently resolved. This receptor was obtained from a woman in her twenties or thirties with Graves' hyperthyroidism. The bases read TGTGCCAGCAGTTACTCGGCTTTCGGGGCTAATGAAAAACTGTTTTTT. Translation gives CASSYSAFGANEKLFF.